The sequence of this T cell receptor (beta chain) was determined in a study of OX40 agonist ivuxolimab in advanced cancers. Study-wide background: The patients got ivuxolimab, which is an agonistic anti-OX40 (CD134) antibody. Those enrolled were 82.7% male, with a mean age of roughly 62 years and ages from roughly 20 to 85. Study-wide results and caveats: Some nonresponders additionally presented with little normalized T-cell clonal expansion.

For this clone: Its antigen is not identified.

TCRdb's table, derived via immunoSEQ multiplex PCR, lists solely in-frame clones and lacks some. Of tens of thousands of clones detected, 84% appear once; the ten largest clones hold about 32%. The material sequenced was CD4+ or CD8+ T cells sorted from blood, taken in a trial of the OX40 agonist ivuxolimab. This sequence was found in an adult with an advanced solid tumor such as melanoma, head and neck, liver or kidney cancer.

CDR3 DNA sequence: TGTGCCAGCAGTTACGGGACAGGGTTTTACGAGCAGTACTTC. This translates into CASSYGTGFYEQYF. The V gene is TRBV6-5, the J gene TRBJ2-7; TRBD1 agrees at 9 bases. Germline CDR1 MNHEY, CDR2 SVGAGI. With V trimmed by 2 bases and J by 4 bases, 3 bases remained unmatched. CDR3 length: 14 residues.